This entry lists 22 T cell receptor beta chains sequenced from one sample in a study of control samples from healthy donors and cancer patients. This table comes from immunoSEQ multiplex PCR, and its TCRdb copy is limited to in-frame clones, with some not included. Of fewer than 300,000 clones in the sample, over 75% were seen once. The material sequenced was PBMCs. These receptors originate from a woman aged 55-69 years with lung cancer.

This chain joins TRBV4-1 and TRBJ2-5; maybe TRBD2 (7 bases). Per germline, CDR1 MGHRA and CDR2 YSYEKL. CDR3 size: 14 residues. V shed 4 bases and J shed 4 bases, with 13 bases lying between them. The CDR3 is CASSLGGPGETQYF. The CDR3 DNA is TGCGCCAGCAGCCTCGGGGGGCCTGGAGAGACCCAGTACTTC.

The J gene is TRBJ1-3, the V gene TRBV3-1 (or the pseudogene TRBV3-2); D gene ambiguous. CDR1 is LGHDT and CDR2 is YNNKEL in the germline V gene (reference sequence). V lost 1 base and J 7 bases, leaving 14 bases between the germline ends. The CDR3 consists of 15 residues. CDR3 bases: TGTGCCAGCAGCCAAGGCGAGACAAGGCAGAACACCATATATTTT. Amino acid sequence: CASSQGETRQNTIYF.

The chain couples TRBV19 to TRBJ1-1; a possible D gene is TRBD1 (6 bases). The CDR3 is 15 residues long. Germline V lookup: CDR1 LNHDA, CDR2 SQIVND (reference sequence). V shed 7 bases and J shed 7 bases, with 22 bases lying between them. The CDR3 region is CASKALGGTRFEAFF. In nucleotides, the CDR3 is TGTGCCAGTAAGGCCCTCGGGGGGACACGTTTTGAAGCTTTCTTT. The whole variable domain, remainder taken from reference TRBV19 and TRBJ1-1, is DGGITQSPKYLFRKEGQNVTLSCEQNLNHDAMYWYRQDPGQGLRLIYYSQIVNDFQKGDIAEGYSVSREKKESFPLTVTSAQKNPTAFYLCASKALGGTRFEAFFGQGTRLTVV.

The gene calls are TRBV4-2 and TRBJ2-7, with 8 positions matching TRBD1. The CDR3 has 15 residues. CDR1 is LGHNA, CDR2 YNFKEQ, per germline. Unmatched junction bases numbered 3, after V lost 0 bases and J lost 2 bases. CDR3 loop: CASSQEDRGAYEQYF. CDR3 DNA: TGTGCCAGCAGCCAAGAAGACAGGGGTGCCTACGAGCAGTACTTC.

The gene calls are TRBV14 and TRBJ2-1, with 9 nucleotides matching TRBD2. The CDR3 is made up of 17 amino acids. Looked up from germline, CDR1 is SGHDN and CDR2 is FVKESK. The V segment lost 4 bases and the J segment 9 bases; nucleotides outside the gene matches: 16. CDR3 residues: CASSPIEGAGGPREQFF. DNA for the CDR3: TGTGCCAGCAGCCCTATAGAAGGGGCGGGAGGGCCCCGTGAGCAGTTCTTC.

This clone was recorded a few times. This chain links TRBV28 with TRBJ2-1, with TRBD2 identical over 9 bases. Germline CDR1 reads MDHEN; CDR2 reads SYDVKM. J lost 5 bases, V lost 6 bases, and 11 bases had no gene match. This CDR3 is 16 amino acids long. CDR3 coding DNA: TGTGCCAGCAGATTGCTAGCGGGGAGGCGCAACAATGAGCAGTTCTTC. Encoded protein: CASRLLAGRRNNEQFF.

This clone was seen only once. The chain combines TRBV29-1 with TRBJ1-4; D gene uncertain. Germline V gene data show CDR1 as SQVTM and CDR2 as ANQGSEA. This CDR3 has 12 amino acids. V was cut by 5 bases and J by 6 bases, with 10 bases left in between. DNA of the CDR3: TGCAGCGTTTCTCCCGGTGATGAAAAACTGTTTTTT. Translated: CSVSPGDEKLFF.

The chain couples TRBV5-1 to TRBJ2-3, with TRBD2 matching over 11 bases. From germline, CDR1 is SGHRS and CDR2 YFSETQ. V was clipped by 2 bases and J by 5 bases; unmatched bases: 4. CDR3 length: 15 amino acids. CDR3 nucleotide sequence: TGCGCCAGCAGCTTAGGTAGCGGGAGGGAAGATACGCAGTATTTT. Encoded protein: CASSLGSGREDTQYF.

This clone has just one count. The gene calls are TRBV2 and TRBJ1-5, with 7 bases that match TRBD1. The CDR3 loop spans 15 amino acids. Germline CDR1 and CDR2: SNHLY and FYNNEI. V lost 6 bases, J lost 2 bases, and 7 bases stayed unmatched. The CDR3 nucleotides are TGTGCCAGCAGCCGAGAGGGGGCAGGCAATCAGCCCCAGCATTTT. Its protein product is CASSREGAGNQPQHF.

This chain links TRBV23-1 with TRBJ1-1; D is unclear. TRBV23-1 is given ORF status, its function remaining uncertain. The CDR3 totals 17 residues. V was clipped by 6 bases and J by 0 bases, with 20 bases between them. CDR3 in DNA: TGCGCCAGCAGCAGGCCCCCAGAGACGCTGATGAACACTGAAGCTTTCTTT. Its translation: CASSRPPETLMNTEAFF.

The chain recombines TRBV29-1 with TRBJ2-7; 10 bases align to TRBD1. The germline V gene encodes CDR1 SQVTM and CDR2 ANQGSEA. The CDR3 is 15 residues long. The junction had 13 bases not matched to a gene; V was cut back by 4 bases and J by 7 bases. CDR3 sequence reads: CSVGEGTGASGEQYF. In nucleotides, the CDR3 is TGCAGCGTTGGAGAGGGGACAGGGGCTTCGGGAGAGCAGTACTTC.

This chain connects TRBV18 to TRBJ2-7, with 8 bases lining up with TRBD1. This CDR3 comprises 15 residues. V shed 3 bases and J 6 bases; nucleotides not matched to a gene: 10. Germline V gene data show CDR1 as KGHSH and CDR2 as LQKENI. The CDR3 DNA reads as TGTGCCAGCTCACCGCGACAGGGGAACCCTTCCGAGCAGTACTTC. This encodes CASSPRQGNPSEQYF.

The J gene is TRBJ1-5, the V gene TRBV7-9; 8 positions match TRBD1. The CDR3 runs to 16 residues. V gave up 1 base and J gave up 5 bases; unmatched junction bases: 7. Germline values: CDR1 SEHNR, CDR2 FQNEAQ (reference sequence). This CDR3 is CASSLGQGRDYQPQHF. DNA for the CDR3: TGTGCCAGCAGCTTAGGACAGGGGCGCGATTATCAGCCCCAGCATTTT.

The chain is built from TRBV6-6 and TRBJ1-2; D remains unclear. This CDR3 contains 13 residues. Germline CDR1 and CDR2: MNHNY and SVGAGI (reference sequence). The V end was cut by 6 bases, the J end by 4 bases, with 12 bases between. This CDR3 is CASSPGRLYGYTF. The CDR3 coding sequence is TGTGCCAGCAGCCCTGGACGGCTCTATGGCTACACCTTC.

The V gene is TRBV5-1, the J gene TRBJ2-1; no reliable D call. From germline, CDR1 is SGHRS and CDR2 YFSETQ. This CDR3 spans 12 amino acids. With 5 bases removed from V and 5 bases from J, the gap between germline ends came to 8 bases. The CDR3 nucleotides read TGCGCCAGCAGGGATATAAACAATGAGCAGTTCTTC. Translation: CASRDINNEQFF.

This chain uses TRBV29-1 with TRBJ1-4; D might be TRBD1 (5 bases). Trimming pared 7 bases from V and 6 bases from J, leaving 15 bases between. The germline CDR1 and CDR2 sequences are SQVTM and ANQGSEA. CDR3 length: 13 amino acids. Here the CDR3 DNA reads TGCAGCGCCCAAAGGGGATTTGATGAAAAACTGTTTTTT. Residues: CSAQRGFDEKLFF.

The CDR3: CASSQSGILSNQPQHF. The CDR3 DNA is TGCGCCAGCAGCCAATCAGGAATTTTGAGCAATCAGCCCCAGCATTTT. This rearrangement joins TRBV4-1 to TRBJ1-5; D gene uncertain. The CDR3 length is 16 residues. The germline CDR1 and CDR2 sequences are MGHRA and YSYEKL. Trimming left V 2 bases short and J 1 base short, with 12 bases between.

This clone showed up just a few times. Here the CDR3 DNA reads TGTGCAAGTCGCTTACTAGCGGGAGCCAAAAACATTCAGTACTTC. It specifies CASRLLAGAKNIQYF. V usage is TRBV12-2 and J usage is TRBJ2-4; TRBD2 was called by the table and not checked on the DNA. TRBV12-2 corresponds to a pseudogene. The length of the CDR3 is 15 residues.

This chain connects TRBV6-5 to TRBJ1-4; 7 bases are a match to TRBD1. Germline lookup yields CDR1 MNHEY and CDR2 SVGAGI. CDR3 length: 13 amino acids. The V segment lost 6 bases and the J segment 7 bases; nucleotides outside the gene matches: 5. Written as DNA, the CDR3 is TGTGCCAGCAGCGACAGGGTGTCTGAAAAACTGTTTTTT. It encodes CASSDRVSEKLFF.

The CDR3 reads CASSDQGLGGYTF. CDR3 nucleotides: TGTGCCAGCAGTGACCAGGGTCTGGGTGGCTACACCTTC. This chain uses TRBV2 with TRBJ1-2; TRBD1 might be the D (5 bases). CDR3 length: 13 amino acids. Germline V gene data show CDR1 as SNHLY and CDR2 as FYNNEI. The V and J ends lost 3 bases and 7 bases respectively, with 12 bases between them. The full variable domain, in which reference TRBV2 and TRBJ1-2 provide the parts outside the CDR3, is EPEVTQTPSHQVTQMGQEVILRCVPISNHLYFYWYRQILGQKVEFLVSFYNNEISEKSEIFDDQFSVERPDGSNFTLKIRSTKLEDSAMYFCASSDQGLGGYTFGSGTRLTVV.

This clone occurred a few times. The chain recombines TRBV27 with TRBJ1-1; perhaps TRBD1 as D (5 bases). V lost 2 bases to trimming and J lost 4 bases, with 8 bases between them. CDR3 length equals 13 residues. In germline, CDR1 is MNHEY, CDR2 SMNVEV (reference sequence). The CDR3 loop reads CASSLGGGTEAFF. The DNA for the CDR3 is TGTGCCAGCAGTTTAGGGGGGGGCACTGAAGCTTTCTTT.

The rearrangement joins TRBV18 to TRBJ2-3; 7 nucleotides match TRBD2. CDR3 size: 11 residues. The germline CDR1 and CDR2 sequences are KGHSH and LQKENI. With V trimmed by 6 bases and J by 10 bases, 4 bases remained unmatched. For the CDR3, the DNA is TGTGCCAGCTCCCCTGGGGGGGCGCAGTATTTT. Amino acids: CASSPGGAQYF. The whole variable domain, filled in from reference TRBV18 and TRBJ2-3, reads NAGVMQNPRHLVRRRGQEARLRCSPMKGHSHVYWYRQLPEEGLKFMVYLQKENIIDESGMPKERFSAEFPKEGPSILRIQQVVRGDSAAYFCASSPGGAQYFGPGTRLTVL.